This paragraph covers one T cell receptor (beta chain) sequence. What this receptor recognizes is not known. Per-nucleotide qualities are absent, and no much larger clonotype sits a single base away. Healthy HIV-negative adults with no recently reported acute infections or vaccinations were included as donors. Every donor was a Caucasian adult residing in Nashville, Tennessee, USA. CD4+ T cells were enriched by magnetic negative selection; naive cells were then positively selected on CD45RA, and the negative fraction formed the memory subset. Blood was collected by leukapheresis, and PBMCs were isolated by Ficoll-Histopaque density gradient centrifugation and then cryopreserved in liquid nitrogen vapor phase. Purity and quantity of every magnetically sorted T cell population were checked by analytical flow cytometry. Each sorted fraction had its genomic DNA isolated and then quantified by UV absorbance on a Nanodrop 2000c.

The source of the sample is a study of shared clonotypes between healthy human individuals (dated by TCRdb to 2019 to 2021). About the study as a whole: Two women and three men aged 18 to 49 years were included in the cohort. For each donor, CD4 naive and CD4 memory were each run on three plates, CD8 naive on two plates, and CD8 memory on one plate. Blood TCR repertoires of about 5 healthy adults were deeply sequenced to estimate repertoire size and the extent of clonotype sharing between individuals. To increase sequencing depth and limit assay-specific biases, TCR repertoire library preparation and sequencing were carried out by different laboratories using diverse techniques. Leukapheresis yielded between about 0.8 and 8.9 billion PBMCs per donor. Summary of the overall study and its limitations: Compared with non-shared clonotypes, the clonotypes found in all four sorted-subset donors had higher generation probabilities. Because the study included only a small number of donors, the genetic and exposure-history diversity represented was limited. Pairwise subsampling indicated that sequencing depth was expected to affect the degree of clonotype sharing among donors. Rarefaction of sorted-subset datasets indicated incomplete sequencing despite the large sequencing depth. Naive subsets generally had larger estimated clonotype richness than memory subsets. Sampling was restricted to blood, and TCR repertoires in tissues likely differ from the TCR repertoires found in blood. Around 5% of naive CD4, approximately 3.7% of naive CD8, approximately 2.2% of memory CD4, and 0.4% of memory CD8 clonotypes were shared across several donors.

Using the deep immunoSEQ assay, multiplex PCR amplified TCR CDR3 regions from genomic DNA. Extracted genomic DNA from each cell subset was distributed evenly across all wells of several immunoSEQ 96-well plates, and each plate was treated as a replicate. For sorted subsets, 200 to 250 ng of genomic DNA, equivalent to roughly 33,000 T cell genomes, went into each replicate PCR. Purified libraries were measured with a Qubit 3.0 fluorometer, size-checked on a Bioanalyzer 2100, and measured again with the KAPA Library Quantification kit. Every immunoSEQ 96-well plate was sequenced on a separate single-read 150-cycle Illumina NextSeq 550 flow cell. In the source study's methods: Because the immunoSEQ output included only junctional sequences and no quality scores, the filtering could not be the same as the filtering used for full-length reads. Sequences were annotated with PyIR, a Python wrapper for IgBLAST v1.9, and V/J genes and CDR3 were assigned using IMGT germline references. Reads with weak V/J assignments (E-value above 1e-6), missing CDR3, stop codons, out-of-frame junctions, or ambiguous translated residues were removed. A V3J clonotype was defined by an identical inferred V gene, J gene, and CDR3 amino acid sequence. Percentage overlap between repertoires was calculated by dividing the number of shared unique clonotypes by the size of the smaller repertoire. Repertoire richness was assessed with RTK rarefaction, the Chao1 estimator, and Recon v2.1 estimates of unobserved clonotypes. For all TCRbeta clonotypes obtained by the gDNA method from a few donors, generation probabilities were computed with OLGA. The clones in this table, taken by TCRdb from immuneACCESS, are in-frame only. Not every clone is retained; where verified, under half of the shortfall comes from an unresolved V gene, and the cause of the rest is unknown. That table supplies the V and J calls and clone size; D and trimming were determined from the DNA. The sample data list around 1.6 million clones, and 98% of these were observed just once. About 0.45% of the sample goes to the ten largest clones.

The junction shows trimming of 4 bases on V and 3 bases on J, and the gene matches do not reach 4 bases of it. CDR1 and CDR2, per the germline V gene, are ENHRY and SYGVKD. The CDR3 runs 17 amino acids, cysteine and phenylalanine included. The CDR3 DNA has 51 bases and is translated from base 1. The chain links TRBV10-3 with TRBJ2-3, and TRBD2 aligns with 16 junction nucleotides. Sample: naive CD4+ T cells sorted from blood. The meaning of the sample's cell subset or site label: CD45RA+ positively selected. This clonotype originated in a man between 25 and 39 years old in good health. The CDR3 in this case is CAISGGTSGRATDTQYF. The nucleotide sequence reads TGTGCCATCAGTGGGGGGACTAGCGGGAGGGCTACAGATACGCAGTATTTT.